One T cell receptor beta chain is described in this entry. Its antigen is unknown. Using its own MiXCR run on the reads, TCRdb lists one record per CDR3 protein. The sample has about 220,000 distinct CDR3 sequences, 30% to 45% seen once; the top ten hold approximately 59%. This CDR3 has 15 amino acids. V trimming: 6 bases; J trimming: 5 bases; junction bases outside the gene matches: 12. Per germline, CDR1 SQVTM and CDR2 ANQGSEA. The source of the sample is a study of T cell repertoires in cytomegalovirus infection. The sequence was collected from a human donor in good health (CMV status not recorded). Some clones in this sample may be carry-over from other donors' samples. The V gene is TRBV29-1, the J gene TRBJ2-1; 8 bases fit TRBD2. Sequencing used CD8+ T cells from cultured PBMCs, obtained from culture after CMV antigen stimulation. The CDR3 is CSVPTTSGINNEQFF. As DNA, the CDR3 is TGCAGCGTGCCCACCACTAGCGGAATAAACAATGAGCAGTTCTTC.